This passage covers 14 T cell receptor beta chains from one sample sequenced in a study of T cell repertoires in cytomegalovirus infection. MiXCR, applied by TCRdb to the reads, yields one record per CDR3 protein. The sample includes 740,000 or so distinct CDR3 sequences, roughly 36% of them seen just once. The sample comprised PBMCs. Every receptor here comes from a human donor in good health (CMV status not recorded). Some clones in this sample may be carry-over from other donors' samples.

This chain joins TRBV19 and TRBJ1-6; D is unclear. The V gene lost 3 bases and the J gene lost 0 bases, with 21 bases spanning the gap. The CDR3 is 20 amino acids. Germline loops: CDR1 LNHDA, CDR2 SQIVND (reference sequence). CDR3 nucleotides: TGTGCCAGTAGTATCCGACCCGTTTTGATATTTGTCTCCTATAATTCACCCCTCCACTTT. It specifies CASSIRPVLIFVSYNSPLHF.

This clonotype was picked up a small number of times. The chain links TRBV12-3 or TRBV12-4 to TRBJ1-1; 9 positions agree with TRBD1. CDR3 size: 15 residues. Trimming at V came to 5 bases and at J to 5 bases, leaving 9 bases not matched to a gene. The CDR3 reads CASSTGTGRVTEAFF. CDR3 in DNA: TGTGCCAGCAGTACCGGGACAGGGCGAGTAACTGAAGCTTTCTTT.

The rearrangement uses TRBV4-2 and TRBJ1-1, with TRBD1 matching 9 bases. CDR3 length equals 15 residues. Germline lookup yields CDR1 LGHNA and CDR2 YNFKEQ. V shed 3 bases and J 1 base; nucleotides not matched to a gene: 3. The CDR3 loop is CASSQPGQGNTEAFF. The CDR3 DNA is TGTGCCAGCAGCCAGCCGGGACAGGGGAACACTGAAGCTTTCTTT.

The chain combines TRBV15 with TRBJ2-1; the match to TRBD2 covers 13 bases. V lost 5 bases to trimming and J lost 8 bases; unmatched junction nucleotides: 6. Germline CDR1 and CDR2: LNHNV and YYDKDF (reference sequence). The CDR3 extends over 15 amino acids. CDR3 in DNA: TGTGCCACCAGCCGTCGGACTAGCGGGAGCTATGAGCAGTTCTTC. It translates to CATSRRTSGSYEQFF.

This chain joins TRBV27 and TRBJ2-6; D is undetermined. V was trimmed by 0 bases and J by 2 bases, leaving 11 bases between them. Germline lookup yields CDR1 MNHEY and CDR2 SMNVEV (reference sequence). This CDR3 spans 17 amino acids. For the CDR3, the DNA is TGTGCCAGCAGTTTATCGACCCTAAGCGCTGGGGCCAACGTCCTGACTTTC. Amino acids: CASSLSTLSAGANVLTF.

This clonotype was counted many times. The V gene is TRBV4-1, the J gene TRBJ1-6; D is uncertain. The CDR3 sequence is 16 residues long. Germline V CDR1 and CDR2: MGHRA, YSYEKL. Trimming cost V 5 bases and J 9 bases, with 20 bases left between them. CDR3: CASSAERGLSGSPLHF. As DNA, the CDR3 is TGCGCCAGCAGCGCAGAACGCGGCCTCTCTGGTTCACCCCTCCACTTT.

This clonotype has a handful of counts. J is TRBJ1-1 and V is TRBV6-5; D ambiguous. Trimming removed 5 bases from V and 1 base from J, with 5 bases in between. This CDR3 spans 12 amino acids. CDR1 and CDR2 from the germline V gene are MNHEY and SVGAGI. The CDR3: CASSQPNTEAFF. The DNA of the CDR3 is TGTGCCAGCAGTCAACCGAACACTGAAGCTTTCTTT.

V and J are TRBV7-2 and TRBJ2-3; TRBD2 agrees at 10 bases. There are 19 residues in the CDR3. The germline CDR1 and CDR2 sequences are SGHTA and FQGNSA. V lost 2 bases and J lost 5; bases outside the gene matches: 16. The CDR3 region has the DNA TGTGCCAGCAGCTTAAATTTAAGGAGGGCTAGCGGGAGTCAAGATACGCAGTATTTT. This sequence encodes CASSLNLRRASGSQDTQYF.

The chain uses TRBV7-2 and TRBJ2-7, with 10 bases aligning to TRBD1. The CDR3 totals 15 residues. Germline trimming cut 5 bases from V and 3 bases from J; bases unmatched to any gene: 7. Germline V lookup: CDR1 SGHTA, CDR2 FQGNSA. CDR3 coding DNA: TGTGCCAGCAGCCCACTGACAGGGGGCTTCTACGAGCAGTACTTC. Its protein is CASSPLTGGFYEQYF.

Concerning this clonotype: A read error may be the cause here, since a much bigger clone is one base away. V usage is TRBV5-6 and J usage is TRBJ2-3; TRBD2 matches 13 bases. Germline V gene sequence: CDR1 SGHDT, CDR2 YYEEEE. This CDR3 spans 15 amino acids. This CDR3 is CVSSILAGGPDTQYF. CDR3 coding DNA: TGTGTCAGCAGCATACTAGCGGGGGGGCCAGATACGCAGTATTTT.

This clonotype has a handful of counts. The rearrangement joins TRBV11-1 to TRBJ1-1; no definite D call. Germline V gives CDR1 SGHAT, CDR2 FQDESV (reference sequence). The CDR3 is 16 residues long. Trimming pared 5 bases from V and 2 bases from J, leaving 18 bases between. The CDR3 nucleotides read TGTGCCAGCAGCCCACTACCCGAATACTATAACACTGAAGCTTTCTTT. This translates into CASSPLPEYYNTEAFF.

The gene calls are TRBV6-2 or TRBV6-3 and TRBJ1-5, with a possible D match to TRBD1 (6 bases). Trimming removed 6 bases at V and 4 bases at J, with 16 bases between. In germline, CDR1 is MNHEY, CDR2 SVGEGT. The CDR3 contains 15 residues. The CDR3 here is CASRELGAGNQPQHF. CDR3 in DNA: TGTGCCAGCAGAGAGCTGGGGGCTGGAAATCAGCCCCAGCATTTT.

This chain uses TRBV7-9 with TRBJ2-2; D is ambiguous. The CDR3 runs to 15 residues. V was cut by 3 bases and J by 4 bases, with 12 bases left in between. Germline assignment: CDR1 SEHNR and CDR2 FQNEAQ (reference sequence). The CDR3 reads CASSFFRKTTGELFF. CDR3 nucleotide sequence: TGTGCCAGCAGCTTTTTTCGGAAGACCACCGGGGAGCTGTTTTTT. The full variable domain, with the rest looked up from reference TRBV7-9 and TRBJ2-2, is DTGVSQNPRHKITKRGQNVTFRCDPISEHNRLYWYRQTLGQGPEFLTYFQNEAQLEKSRLLSDRFSAERPKGSFSTLEIQRTEQGDSAMYLCASSFFRKTTGELFFGEGSRLTVL.

The V and J genes are TRBV27 and TRBJ2-1; 8 positions agree with TRBD1. CDR1 and CDR2 (germline): MNHEY, SMNVEV (reference sequence). V trimming: 8 bases; J trimming: 0 bases; junction bases outside the gene matches: 21. The CDR3 contains 20 residues. The CDR3 is CASWDTMTGENDVSYNEQFF. In nucleotides, the CDR3 is TGTGCCAGCTGGGATACGATGACAGGGGAGAATGATGTCTCCTACAATGAGCAGTTCTTC.